Below are 28 T cell receptor beta chains sequenced from a single sample in a study of cytomegalovirus exposure and HLA in healthy donors (dated by TCRdb to 2016 to 2017). The library was made by the immunoSEQ multiplex PCR assay. Imported from immuneACCESS, the table was reduced by TCRdb to in-frame sequences with V and J called. These copies leave out some clones; in studies compared against another copy, an unresolved V gene accounts for under half, and the cause of the remainder is not known. The sample contains 45,000 to 65,000 clones, about 88% of them found a single time. The top ten clones comprise roughly 15% of the sample. Sequencing used PBMCs. The receptors originated from a young woman in good health and CMV-seronegative.

The chain joins TRBV5-1 to TRBJ1-2; no clear D. V dropped 4 bases and J dropped 0 bases, with 10 bases sitting between them. The germline V gene encodes CDR1 SGHRS and CDR2 YFSETQ. CDR3 size: 14 residues. CDR3 DNA sequence: TGCGCCAGCAGCCCGGCGGTTACTAACTATGGCTACACCTTC. This gives the protein CASSPAVTNYGYTF.

The gene calls are TRBV28 and TRBJ2-3; the match to TRBD2 covers 11 bases. The trim removed 4 bases at V and 4 bases at J, leaving 10 bases unmatched. Germline CDR1 reads MDHEN; CDR2 reads SYDVKM. This CDR3 contains 17 residues. The CDR3: CASSSPASGRLSDTQYF. The DNA for the CDR3 is TGTGCCAGCAGTTCCCCCGCTAGCGGGAGGTTATCAGATACGCAGTATTTT.

This clone was found a few times. J is TRBJ2-7 and V is TRBV7-6; D not certain. Per germline, CDR1 SGHVS and CDR2 FNYEAQ. This CDR3 is 14 amino acids long. Trimming left V 6 bases short and J 3 bases short, with 15 bases between. The CDR3 spells CASSVEVGDYEQYF. CDR3 sequence (DNA): TGTGCCAGCAGTGTCGAGGTAGGAGACTACGAGCAGTACTTC.

The J gene is TRBJ2-7, the V gene TRBV30; a weak D match, TRBD2 (7 bases). The V gene's germline CDR1 is GTSNPN and CDR2 SVGIG (reference sequence). The ends were cut back, 0 bases at V and 9 bases at J, with 15 bases in the middle. The CDR3 has 13 amino acids. The CDR3 coding sequence is TGTGCCTGGAGTGTAGGGGGAGGGCCTGGGCAGTACTTC. Its protein product is CAWSVGGGPGQYF.

The chain links TRBV18 to TRBJ2-4; 7 nucleotides agree with TRBD1. Germline V gene sequence: CDR1 KGHSH, CDR2 LQKENI. With 3 bases clipped from V and 6 bases from J, the junction kept 11 bases outside the gene matches. The CDR3 covers 16 residues. The CDR3 loop reads CASSPRREGAGNIQYF. Here the CDR3 DNA reads TGTGCCAGCTCACCCCGACGTGAGGGGGCGGGAAACATTCAGTACTTC. Together with reference TRBV18 and TRBJ2-4, the CDR3 gives the full variable domain: NAGVMQNPRHLVRRRGQEARLRCSPMKGHSHVYWYRQLPEEGLKFMVYLQKENIIDESGMPKERFSAEFPKEGPSILRIQQVVRGDSAAYFCASSPRREGAGNIQYFGAGTRLSVL.

The genes are TRBV28 and TRBJ2-5, with D tentatively TRBD2 (7 bases). The V gene's germline CDR1 is MDHEN and CDR2 SYDVKM. V was cut by 10 bases and J by 4 bases, with 16 bases left in between. The CDR3 spans 13 residues. For the CDR3, the DNA is TGTGCCACCTTAGGGGGGGATGGAGAGACCCAGTACTTC. Its translation: CATLGGDGETQYF.

The chain couples TRBV7-8 to TRBJ2-2; 8 nucleotides line up with TRBD2. This CDR3 comprises 16 residues. V was clipped by 3 bases and J by 0 bases; unmatched bases: 3. Germline V gene sequence: CDR1 SGHVS, CDR2 FQNEAQ. CDR3 protein: CASSLSGSTNTGELFF. CDR3 in DNA: TGTGCCAGCAGCTTGAGCGGGAGCACGAACACCGGGGAGCTGTTTTTT.

V and J are TRBV6-4 and TRBJ2-5; maybe TRBD1 (6 bases). CDR1 is MRHNA and CDR2 is SNTAGT in the germline V gene. The CDR3 totals 12 residues. V was clipped by 5 bases and J by 4 bases, with 8 bases between them. CDR3 sequence reads: CASSTGPETQYF. CDR3 in DNA: TGTGCCAGCAGTACAGGGCCAGAGACCCAGTACTTC.

The chain recombines TRBV6-5 with TRBJ2-6, with D uncertain. Germline V gene data show CDR1 as MNHEY and CDR2 as SVGAGI. With 8 bases removed from V and 2 bases from J, the gap between germline ends came to 7 bases. The CDR3 has 13 residues. CDR3 coding DNA: TGTGCCAGCGTGAGTCCTGGGGCCAACGTCCTGACTTTC. As protein: CASVSPGANVLTF.

The chain combines TRBV30 with TRBJ2-2, with TRBD1 matching 9 bases. V lost 1 base and J lost 5; bases outside the gene matches: 2. CDR3 length equals 14 residues. Germline CDR1 reads GTSNPN; CDR2 reads SVGIG (reference sequence). The CDR3 sequence is CAWSAGQGTGELFF. The CDR3 DNA reads TGTGCCTGGAGTGCGGGACAGGGAACCGGGGAGCTGTTTTTT.

The CDR3 loop reads CASSDISPFTDTQYF. Written as DNA, the CDR3 is TGTGCCAGTAGTGATATCAGTCCCTTCACAGATACGCAGTATTTT. The rearrangement uses TRBV19 and TRBJ2-3, with D hard to call. Germline-derived CDR1 and CDR2 are LNHDA and SQIVND (reference sequence). This CDR3 comprises 15 residues. V lost 5 bases and J 2 bases, leaving 14 bases between the germline ends.

The chain carries TRBV18 and TRBJ2-7; a weak D match, TRBD1 (6 bases). CDR3 size: 15 residues. V was shortened by 2 bases and J by 0 bases, with 11 bases between the two germline ends. The V gene's germline CDR1 is KGHSH and CDR2 LQKENI. CDR3 protein: CASSPWTALSYEQYF. The CDR3 DNA follows: TGTGCCAGCTCACCATGGACAGCCCTCTCCTACGAGCAGTACTTC.

This clone was recorded a few times. The genes are TRBV11-2 and TRBJ1-1; D uncertain. Trimming removed 7 bases from V and 0 bases from J, with 6 bases in between. CDR3 length equals 12 residues. CDR1 and CDR2 from the germline V gene are SGHAT and FQNNGV. The CDR3 here is CASNGVNTEAFF. The CDR3 region has the DNA TGTGCCAGCAACGGGGTGAACACTGAAGCTTTCTTT.

J is TRBJ2-1 and V is TRBV13, with 14 bases identical to TRBD2. Germline CDR1 PRHDT, CDR2 FYEKMQ (reference sequence). After removal of 5 bases from V and 8 bases from J, the junction contained 8 bases not matched to a gene. The CDR3 has 16 residues. CDR3 residues: CASSPTSGRGIDEQFF. CDR3 sequence (DNA): TGTGCCAGCAGCCCGACTAGCGGGAGGGGAATTGATGAGCAGTTCTTC.

The chain couples TRBV9 to TRBJ1-4, with TRBD1 identical over 9 bases. Germline V gene data show CDR1 as SGDLS and CDR2 as YYNGEE. J lost 8 bases, V lost 2 bases, and 7 bases had no gene match. The CDR3 totals 15 residues. In nucleotides, the CDR3 is TGTGCCAGCAGCGTTCCCGGGACAGGGCGCGAAAAACTGTTTTTT. Translation gives CASSVPGTGREKLFF. The full variable domain, in which reference TRBV9 and TRBJ1-4 provide the parts outside the CDR3, is DSGVTQTPKHLITATGQRVTLRCSPRSGDLSVYWYQQSLDQGLQFLIQYYNGEERAKGNILERFSAQQFPDLHSELNLSSLELGDSALYFCASSVPGTGREKLFFGSGTQLSVL.

V gene TRBV12-5 combines with J gene TRBJ1-1; no definite D call. In germline, CDR1 is LGHNT, CDR2 FRNRAP. The V end was cut by 1 base, the J end by 5 bases, with 8 bases between. The CDR3 totals 13 residues. The CDR3 nucleotides are TGTGCTAGTGGTTTGGAGGGAGGTACTGAAGCTTTCTTT. The encoded protein is CASGLEGGTEAFF.

The rearrangement uses TRBV5-1 and TRBJ2-3; unclear D gene. Germline loops: CDR1 SGHRS, CDR2 YFSETQ. This CDR3 comprises 13 residues. V lost 0 bases and J lost 6, with 8 bases in between. CDR3 sequence reads: CASSLVPEDTQYF. The CDR3 bases are TGCGCCAGCAGCTTGGTGCCTGAGGATACGCAGTATTTT.

The DNA for the CDR3 is TGTGCCAGCAGTTTAGCGACTAGCGGGAGACCCGGGGAGCTGTTTTTT. This gives the protein CASSLATSGRPGELFF. The chain links TRBV27 to TRBJ2-2; TRBD2 agrees at 12 bases. V was clipped by 2 bases and J by 6 bases; unmatched bases: 4. Looked up from germline, CDR1 is MNHEY and CDR2 is SMNVEV (reference sequence). This CDR3 spans 16 amino acids.

J is TRBJ2-3 and V is TRBV10-1, with D possibly being TRBD1 (5 bases). Looked up from germline, CDR1 is WNHNN and CDR2 is SYGVQD (reference sequence). Trimming took off 4 bases at V and 6 bases at J, with 17 bases between the two ends. The CDR3 sequence is 15 residues long. As DNA, the CDR3 is TGCGCCAGCAGTGGCGGCTTAGGGGCGGCCGATACGCAGTATTTT. It encodes CASSGGLGAADTQYF.

This chain connects TRBV7-3 to TRBJ2-1, with TRBD2 matching over 7 bases. Germline-derived CDR1 and CDR2 are SGHTA and FQGTGA. The CDR3 spans 16 residues. The V and J ends lost 5 bases and 0 bases, in that order; junction bases with no gene match: 7. In DNA form, the CDR3 reads TGTGCCAGCAGCCCCTGGCGGGAGAGCTCCTACAATGAGCAGTTCTTC. It yields the protein CASSPWRESSYNEQFF.

This clone was counted between two and nine times. The rearrangement links TRBV2 to TRBJ1-6; the D gene is possibly TRBD1 (5 bases). Trimming left V 2 bases short and J 5 bases short, with 10 bases between. Germline V gene data show CDR1 as SNHLY and CDR2 as FYNNEI. The CDR3 is 15 residues long. CDR3: CASSERRGNNSPLHF. In DNA form, the CDR3 reads TGTGCCAGCAGTGAAAGACGGGGGAATAATTCACCCCTCCACTTT.

This chain uses TRBV10-1 with TRBJ2-5; D is possibly TRBD1 (6 bases). V was trimmed by 2 bases and J by 5 bases, leaving 15 bases between them. This CDR3 has 15 residues. In germline, CDR1 is WNHNN, CDR2 SYGVQD (reference sequence). This CDR3 reads CASSETVGAGETQYF. The CDR3 DNA sequence: TGCGCCAGCAGTGAGACGGTGGGGGCCGGGGAGACCCAGTACTTC.

The DNA for the CDR3 is TGTGCCAGCACGAGACTAGCAGGCAACGAGCAGTTCTTC. Protein: CASTRLAGNEQFF. The J gene is TRBJ2-1, the V gene TRBV27; 7 bases fit TRBD2. The CDR3 is made up of 13 amino acids. V gave up 7 bases and J gave up 10 bases; unmatched junction bases: 10. Germline V lookup: CDR1 MNHEY, CDR2 SMNVEV (reference sequence).

For the CDR3, the DNA is TGTGCCAGCAGCGGACCAGGGGAGCAGTACTTC. Residues: CASSGPGEQYF. The genes are TRBV5-6 and TRBJ2-7; maybe TRBD1 (5 bases). This CDR3 region has 11 residues. CDR1 is SGHDT and CDR2 is YYEEEE in the germline V gene. V was clipped by 4 bases and J by 7 bases, with 9 bases between them.

This chain uses TRBV5-1 with TRBJ2-3; possible D gene TRBD2, 6 bases. Germline CDR1 reads SGHRS; CDR2 reads YFSETQ. The CDR3 is 16 residues long. Trimming took 2 bases from V and 2 from J, leaving 15 bases between them. CDR3 in amino acids: CASSLPRETFTDTQYF. The CDR3 bases are TGCGCCAGCAGCTTACCCCGGGAGACGTTCACAGATACGCAGTATTTT.

The rearrangement links TRBV5-1 to TRBJ2-2; maybe TRBD2 (5 bases). CDR3 length: 13 amino acids. Per germline, CDR1 SGHRS and CDR2 YFSETQ. The V gene lost 0 bases and the J gene lost 10 bases, with 10 bases spanning the gap. DNA of the CDR3: TGCGCCAGCAGCTTGGATCTAGCTATGGAGCTGTTTTTT. As protein: CASSLDLAMELFF.

The chain uses TRBV7-9 and TRBJ1-1, with D possibly TRBD1 on 6 matching bases. The CDR3 has 13 amino acids. V lost 5 bases and J lost 6, with 13 bases in between. Germline lookup yields CDR1 SEHNR and CDR2 FQNEAQ (reference sequence). CDR3 region: CASSRMTGSEAFF. The CDR3 DNA reads TGTGCCAGCAGCCGTATGACAGGTTCTGAAGCTTTCTTT.

This chain joins TRBV18 and TRBJ1-1; D is unclear. The CDR3 sequence is 15 residues long. Looked up from germline, CDR1 is KGHSH and CDR2 is LQKENI. V lost 1 base, J lost 8 bases, and 17 bases lay in between. The CDR3 loop is CASSPRSGERPEAFF. CDR3 bases: TGTGCCAGCTCACCACGGAGTGGGGAGCGCCCCGAAGCTTTCTTT.